A single count supports the clone carrying this T cell receptor beta chain. Its antigen remains unknown. The ends lost 1 base at V and 9 bases at J; junction bases unmatched: 7. Germline V gene sequence: CDR1 SGHVS, CDR2 FNYEAQ. There are 16 residues in the CDR3. Regarding time point: pretreatment peripheral blood. The sample is drawn from a study of PD-L1 blockade in urothelial cancer. Study as a whole: Patients commenced intravenous atezolizumab, 1,200 mg every 3 weeks, around 2014. Blood was subjected to analysis at 3 weeks (second dose) and 6 weeks following treatment start. Patients had received 0 to 3 prior chemotherapy regimens.

Profiling relied on immunoSEQ multiplex PCR, and the TCRdb table lists in-frame clones only, not all of them. The repertoire includes 55,000 to 75,000 clones, roughly four fifths of them detected once, and 1.6% sits in the top ten. Points from the study as a whole: Survival was better when pretreatment blood TCR clonality fell below the median.

The chain uses TRBV7-6 and TRBJ2-1; 12 bases match TRBD2. The source material was PBMCs, sampled around atezolizumab (anti-PD-L1) treatment. This receptor was obtained from a man between 70 and 80 years old with urothelial cancer. For the CDR3, the DNA is TGTGCCAGCAGCTTAGGGCTAGCGGGAGGGCAGGGTGAGCAGTTCTTC. It codes for CASSLGLAGGQGEQFF.